Sequencing of this T cell receptor beta chain was carried out in a study of OX40 agonist ivuxolimab in advanced cancers. Method: immunoSEQ multiplex PCR; TCRdb's copy keeps in-frame clones and lacks some. The data show fewer than 100,000 clones, 84% seen once. CDR1 is SGHTA, CDR2 FQGNSA, per germline. The length of the CDR3 is 15 residues. Germline trimming cut 3 bases from V and 8 bases from J; bases unmatched to any gene: 8. This clone has only one observation. Its specificity is not known. Study-level points and caveats: With doses of 0.1 to 3.0 mg/kg, CD4+ and CD8+ blood T cells had undergone clonal expansion by week 6.

The J gene is TRBJ1-2, the V gene TRBV7-2, with TRBD1 identical over 11 bases. The TCR comes from an adult with an advanced solid tumor such as melanoma, head and neck, liver or kidney cancer. Specimen: CD4+ or CD8+ T cells sorted from blood, collected in a trial of the OX40 agonist ivuxolimab. CDR3 in amino acids: CASSFSSGTGGGYTF. CDR3 sequence (DNA): TGTGCCAGCAGCTTTTCCTCTGGGACAGGGGGAGGCTACACCTTC.